Listed below are T cell receptor beta chains from one sample, sequenced in a study of T cell responses to AZD1222 COVID-19 vaccine. The repertoire was sequenced with immunoSEQ multiplex PCR; TCRdb's copy has only in-frame clones and lacks some. Of around 140,000 clones detected, 80% to 95% appear once; the ten largest clones hold around 1.7%. Sample: peripheral blood, taken on day 0 of AZD1222 vaccination. These TCRs come from an adult in good health. Each CDR3 is given with its conserved first and last residue. The D gene is left open where the match is weak. Clone size appears in some rows only: once, few, many, or a class for an expanded clone.

d_call: .; clone_size: .; v_call: TRBV4-1; j_call: TRBJ1-2; cdr3_aa: CASSQVGGAYGYTF; cdr3_nt: TGCGCCAGCAGCCAAGTGGGGGGCGCCTATGGCTACACCTTC
d_call: TRBD2; clone_size: .; v_call: TRBV7-9; j_call: TRBJ2-3; cdr3_aa: CASSPTRGGSTGDTDTQYF; cdr3_nt: TGTGCCAGCAGCCCCACACGGGGGGGCAGTACGGGAGACACAGATACGCAGTATTTT
d_call: TRBD2; clone_size: .; v_call: TRBV20-1; j_call: TRBJ2-3; cdr3_aa: CSASVARWTGRLAGPTDTQYF; cdr3_nt: TGCAGTGCTAGTGTTGCGCGTTGGACAGGGAGACTAGCGGGACCCACAGATACGCAGTATTTT
d_call: .; clone_size: .; v_call: TRBV27; j_call: TRBJ2-1; cdr3_aa: CASSSLPGFYNEQFF; cdr3_nt: TGTGCCAGCAGTTCCCTACCAGGATTCTACAATGAGCAGTTCTTC
d_call: .; clone_size: .; v_call: TRBV3-1/TRBV3-2; j_call: TRBJ1-3; cdr3_aa: CASSQDYAFTSGNTIYF; cdr3_nt: TGTGCCAGCAGCCAAGATTATGCATTTACCTCTGGAAACACCATATATTTT
d_call: TRBD1; clone_size: .; v_call: TRBV12-3/TRBV12-4; j_call: TRBJ1-2; cdr3_aa: CASSRTGGVNTF; cdr3_nt: TGTGCCAGCAGTCGGACAGGGGGCGTGAACACCTTC
d_call: TRBD1; clone_size: .; v_call: TRBV6-5; j_call: TRBJ1-1; cdr3_aa: CASRIQGSGGTEAFF; cdr3_nt: TGTGCCAGCAGGATACAGGGGAGCGGGGGCACTGAAGCTTTCTTT
d_call: .; clone_size: .; v_call: TRBV27; j_call: TRBJ2-2; cdr3_aa: CASSLTRTGELFF; cdr3_nt: TGTGCCAGCAGTTTGACGCGCACCGGGGAGCTGTTTTTT
d_call: .; clone_size: .; v_call: TRBV6-1; j_call: TRBJ1-6; cdr3_aa: CASSDFATGLVGSLHF; cdr3_nt: TGTGCCAGCAGTGATTTCGCCACCGGGCTTGTGGGGTCCCTCCACTTT
d_call: .; clone_size: .; v_call: TRBV27; j_call: TRBJ1-2; cdr3_aa: CASSSVGGPRGYTF; cdr3_nt: TGTGCCAGCAGTTCCGTGGGAGGTCCTCGTGGCTACACCTTC
d_call: .; clone_size: .; v_call: TRBV11-2; j_call: TRBJ2-7; cdr3_aa: CASSLDLGIAYEQYF; cdr3_nt: TGTGCCAGCAGCTTAGATCTTGGAATAGCCTACGAGCAGTACTTC
d_call: .; clone_size: .; v_call: TRBV2; j_call: TRBJ2-5; cdr3_aa: CASSRPQETQYF; cdr3_nt: TGTGCCAGCAGCCGCCCCCAGGAGACCCAGTACTTC
d_call: .; clone_size: once; v_call: TRBV3-1/TRBV3-2; j_call: TRBJ1-2; cdr3_aa: CASSQGGTYGYTF; cdr3_nt: TGTGCCAGCAGCCAGGGGGGGACCTATGGCTACACCTTC